The TCR beta chain under discussion was sequenced for a study of T cells in Graves' hyperthyroidism and ophthalmopathy. As regards this clonotype: Its cognate antigen is unknown.

Study-wide points: Most thyroid clonotypes that were expanded above 0.001 also turned up in blood.

Germline lookup yields CDR1 MNHEY and CDR2 SVGAGI. J lost 6 bases, V lost 0 bases, and 4 bases had no gene match. This CDR3 region has 15 residues. RNA transcripts gave rise to amplified TCR beta CDR3 regions. TCR CDR3 regions were first amplified by RT-PCR with HTBI primers. TCRdb reprocessed the multiplex PCR reads via MiXCR and lists one record per CDR3 protein. Of hundreds of thousands of distinct CDR3 sequences listed, roughly 25% are singletons. Patients aged 18 to 65 with hyperthyroidism were newly diagnosed, with duration under 2 months. The PBMCs studied were ones that came from roughly 9.1 ml fresh peripheral blood.

The chain recombines TRBV6-5 with TRBJ1-5; the match to TRBD1 covers 8 bases. Sequencing was carried out using blood. The TCR originated in a middle-aged man with Graves' hyperthyroidism. CDR3 in amino acids: CASSYSMQGAQPQHF. The CDR3 DNA follows: TGTGCCAGCAGTTACTCGATGCAGGGGGCTCAGCCCCAGCATTTT.